The T cell receptor beta chain under discussion was sequenced for a study of cytomegalovirus exposure and HLA in healthy donors (dated by TCRdb to 2016 to 2017). For the wider study: An earlier analysis of some 600 of the donors reported approximately 280 Gb of sequence data and 95 million to 140 million unique TCR beta sequences obtained from some 200 million T cells. An early release covering 550 to 700 HLA-typed donors comprised 300 to 350 gigabases of sequencing data and 85 million or so unique TCR sequences. The genetic ancestry cluster associated with self-reported Caucasian donors included over 65% of the roughly 400 genotyped donors. The study was designed to test whether signatures of past pathogen exposure could be identified by cataloging public T cell receptors. The study profiled the T cell repertoires of some 610 subjects by immunosequencing and related them to cytomegalovirus serostatus. In addition to the first cohort of hundreds of subjects, a separate validation cohort of 130 or so different subjects was used. High-throughput TCR immunosequencing, statistical association of individual TCRs with disease status, and machine learning were combined to predict cytomegalovirus infection status. To study patterns of TCR occurrence, a later analysis re-analyzed previously published TCR beta repertoires from 666 donors and added high-resolution HLA genotyping. In the later analysis, no new phenotypic data were used to find candidate immune exposures; instead, reliance was placed on TCR beta sequences and their occurrence across donors. An earlier analysis of nearly 600 of the donors applied high-throughput TCR beta sequencing to assess whether each TCR beta V gene segment acted as functional or pseudogenic. Donor age, sex, ethnicity and CMV serostatus were collected together with the repertoire data. Genome-wide SNP genotypes for about 65% of the roughly 700 donors were used in a later genetic analysis, which treated that subset as a discovery cohort. Every repertoire in the discovery cohort had been generated on one and the same sequencing platform. Class I and class II HLA loci were covered by the typing at four-digit resolution. Typing coverage differed by locus: A, B, C, DRB1 and DQB1 were typed in roughly 620-630 donors, DQA1 in about 500, DPA1 in some 600, and DPB1 in approximately 450. Roughly 5 DR-DQ haplotypes were treated as single units for association and clustering because of strong linkage in the cohort. Among some 400 genotyped donors of the cohort, an average of roughly 230,000 unique TCR beta nucleotide sequences was sequenced per donor, of which roughly 17% were non-productive.

The library was made by the immunoSEQ multiplex PCR assay. The multiplex PCR relied on a mix of 60 forward primers for TCR Vbeta segments and 13 reverse primers for TCR Jbeta segments. Amplification of the CDR3 region of rearranged TCR beta genes was performed with a multiplex PCR assay on genomic DNA. On the Illumina HiSeq System, the amplified TCR beta libraries were sequenced as 87-base-pair reads. Concerning the study's data processing: In a later analysis, roughly 80 million unique TCR beta chains were counted across the approximately 640 repertoires, and some 10 million of these chains were shared by at least two donors. A nearest-neighbor algorithm error-corrected the raw reads and collapsed the reads into unique sequences, merging closely related sequences to remove PCR and sequencing errors. Alignment of CDR3 sequences to IMGT reference sequences was used to assign V, D and J gene segments. For a sequence to be retained, at least a six-nucleotide match to both a V gene segment and a J gene segment was required. A rearrangement was called productive if the CDR3 had no stop codons and remained in frame with V and J, and every other rearrangement was called non-productive. Following IMGT convention, CDR3 was defined as the stretch from the second conserved V-encoded cysteine up to the conserved J-encoded phenylalanine. The earlier analysis of roughly 590 of the donors excluded sequences that lacked an unambiguous match to a single V gene segment. An earlier analysis of 500 to 700 of the donors classified V segments as functional when productive rearrangements were above 56.7% and as segregating when the standard deviation between donors was above 5%. To diagnose cytomegalovirus status from the catalog of TCR beta chain sequences, a statistical classification framework was built. V and J gene assignment, in a later analysis, came from comparing TCR nucleotide sequences with IMGT/GENE-DB human TR gene sequences. Using the TCRdist pipeline, a later analysis assigned CDR3 sequences along with most-parsimonious VDJ recombination scenarios. In a later analysis, every TCR beta chain was defined by the combination of its CDR3 amino acid sequence and its V-gene family, and reads without a unique V-gene family were dropped. As a way to deal with suspected cross-contamination and a sequencing artifact, a later analysis dropped hundreds of nucleotide sequences that were highly shared and had low generation probability. For each public chain, a later analysis derived a clonal expansion index from normalized ranks of inferred template counts within each repertoire. Generation probabilities in a later analysis came from a VDJ recombination model fitted to out-of-frame rearrangements, and those results were checked against IGoR. Hypergeometric tests were used in a later analysis to score TCR-TCR, TCR-HLA and TCR-CMV co-occurrence, with a repertoire-size bias correction applied to the TCR pairs. To estimate false discovery rates, a later analysis permuted the HLA or CMV assignments 20 times. In a later analysis, co-occurring TCRs were grouped using DBSCAN, with TCRdist sequence similarity added in when clustering inside HLA-allele-positive subsets. Repertoires with fewer than 30,000 or more than 120,000 public chains, plus five repertoires with anomalous nucleotide sharing, were excluded from co-occurrence clustering. TCRdb mirrors the immuneACCESS table, restricted to in-frame sequences. Some clones are absent from its copies; in checked studies, under half trace to an unresolved V gene, and the reason for the others is unknown. That table gives V, J and clone size, and the DNA gave D and trimming. Within this sample are some 180,000 clones, with around 75% of them counted one time only. Of the sample, 2% to 2.5% is held by the ten largest clones.

The cohort comprised fewer than 700 healthy bone marrow donors. At the time of sampling, all cohort members were nominally healthy, though unrecorded immune exposures were likely present. The donor was CMV seronegative and belonged to the group of under 400 seronegative cohort members. A peripheral blood sample was collected from each donor, and TCR beta sequencing was performed on peripheral blood mononuclear cells. Genomic DNA extraction from the blood cell samples was performed with the Qiagen DNeasy Blood Extraction Kit. Study-wide findings and limitations: Some IMGT-functional V segments, including TRBV6-2 and TRBV6-3, could not be distinguished by the 87-base-pair reads and were therefore excluded. In vitro tests confirmed that a few of the cytomegalovirus-associated TCR beta chains recognize cytomegalovirus antigens. In an earlier analysis of around 600 of the donors, most TCR beta V segments appeared in productive rearrangements about 90% or about 30% of the time, broadly matching IMGT annotations. The sequencing pipeline was judged likely to have produced a cluster of highly shared sequence variants as a technical artifact. Presence/absence analyses assumed roughly uniform sequencing depth across donors, an assumption that may not hold. A later analysis found that TCR association rates varied across HLA loci, with DRB1 alleles showing the most associated TCRs and HLA-C alleles the fewest. The earlier analysis of nearly 600 of the donors excluded 15 to 20 rarely observed V segments, including chromosome 9 orphons, because counts were too low. A further reported finding was that TCR beta sequences accurately predicted the HLA-A and HLA-B alleles for most subjects in the first cohort. In a later analysis, HLA-associated TCR beta chains showed more clonal expansion and lower generation probabilities than non-associated chains that were equally common. Several of the top co-occurrence clusters appeared to be linked to parvovirus B19, influenza, CMV and Epstein-Barr virus, according to a later analysis. An association between a missense DCLRE1C variant and V-gene and J-gene trimming of TCR beta chains was found in a later genetic analysis and replicated in an independent cohort. In the study, around 150 TCR beta chains were listed as associated with cytomegalovirus. The classifier was reported to diagnose cytomegalovirus status with high specificity and sensitivity in both the original cohort and the validation cohort. Linkage disequilibrium might explain the correlated functional status among segregating V segments, but an unknown experimental factor could not be excluded. In a later analysis, 15,000 to 20,000 TCR beta sequences were associated with specific HLA alleles at a false discovery rate of 0.05. HLA typing was unavailable for some donors at each locus, so association tests used only the typed subset. The authors suggested that the approach could potentially be extended to other disease states and immunological phenotypes. A later analysis found that most CMV-associated TCR beta chains appeared HLA-restricted, with HLA associations seemingly driven largely by CMV exposure. Only TCR beta chains were sequenced in this cohort, and the absence of alpha or paired-chain data limited detectable features. Assigning TCR associations to individual alleles was difficult when HLA alleles, especially DR and DQ, strongly co-occurred. The only immune exposure information available for the cohort was CMV serostatus. Most TCR sequences were seen in very few donors, while some public TCRs were found in many individuals. A later genetic analysis reported fewer N-insertions in productive TCRs among donors in an Asian-associated ancestry cluster than the roughly 700-donor mean.

Per the germline V gene, SGHDN is the CDR1 and FVKESK is the CDR2. The V and J ends are trimmed by 4 bases and 6 bases, leaving 8 bases between them. From its cysteine to its phenylalanine, the CDR3 spans 12 amino acids. The retained sequence is limited to the CDR3, 36 bases, with the frame set at the first base. A word on this clone: Its target antigen remains unknown. Base qualities are missing; no much larger clone stands one base away.

Sample: PBMCs. The sequence derives from a male donor in good health and CMV-seronegative. The chain is encoded by TRBV14 joined to TRBJ2-3, and the D gene may be TRBD1, 6 bases matching. The CDR3 amino acid sequence is: CASSLDRDTQYF. The nucleotide sequence is TGTGCCAGCAGCCTTGACAGGGATACGCAGTATTTT.